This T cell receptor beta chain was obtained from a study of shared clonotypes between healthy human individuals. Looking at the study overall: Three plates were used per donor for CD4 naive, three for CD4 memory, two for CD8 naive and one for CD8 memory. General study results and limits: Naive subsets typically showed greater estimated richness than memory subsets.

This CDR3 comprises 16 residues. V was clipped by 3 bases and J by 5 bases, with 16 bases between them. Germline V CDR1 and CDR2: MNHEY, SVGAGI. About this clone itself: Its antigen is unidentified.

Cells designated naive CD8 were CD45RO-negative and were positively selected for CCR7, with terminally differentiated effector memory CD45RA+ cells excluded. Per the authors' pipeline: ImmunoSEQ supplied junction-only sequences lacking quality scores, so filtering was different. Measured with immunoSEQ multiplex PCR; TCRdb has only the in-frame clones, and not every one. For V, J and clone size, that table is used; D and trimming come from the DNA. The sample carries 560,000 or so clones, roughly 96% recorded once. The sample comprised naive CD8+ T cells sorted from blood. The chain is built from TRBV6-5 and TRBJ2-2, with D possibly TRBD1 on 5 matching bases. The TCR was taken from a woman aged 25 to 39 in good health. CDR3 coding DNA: TGTGCCAGCAGTTATTCAGCAGGGCGAGGTACCGGGGAGCTGTTTTTT. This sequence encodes CASSYSAGRGTGELFF.